These T cell receptor beta chains were read from a single sample in a study of long-term antiretroviral therapy in people with HIV. The data were produced by immunoSEQ multiplex PCR, yet TCRdb's version contains in-frame clones alone and is incomplete. The data hold 17,000 or so clones, with roughly 90% observed a single time. The specimen was unsorted PBMCs, collected 0.3 years after starting antiretroviral therapy. The source of these receptors is a man aged 55 to 69 with HIV. Both conserved end residues are part of each CDR3. D genes are given only for firm matches. Part of the rows lack a size; the others show once, few, many or a class for expanded clones.

TRBV12-5,TRBJ1-1,-,-,CASGPPNIISEAFF,TGTGCTAGTGGTCCCCCCAATATTATTAGTGAAGCTTTCTTT
TRBV5-1,TRBJ1-2,-,-,CASSTGAQYGYTF,TGCGCCAGCAGCACCGGGGCCCAATATGGCTACACCTTC
TRBV6-1,TRBJ1-2,-,-,CASSERTRIGGYTF,TGTGCCAGCAGTGAACGGACACGGATTGGGGGCTACACCTTC
TRBV9,TRBJ2-1,-,-,CASSVVGGNNEQFF,TGTGCCAGCAGCGTAGTAGGAGGGAACAATGAGCAGTTCTTC
TRBV15,TRBJ2-2,-,-,CATSRDPPRGNTGELFF,TGTGCCACCAGCAGAGATCCCCCGCGCGGGAACACCGGGGAGCTGTTTTTT
TRBV7-2,TRBJ1-6,-,-,CASSPDSPSPLHF,TGTGCCAGCAGCCCGGACAGTCCCTCACCCCTCCACTTT
TRBV6-5,TRBJ2-1,-,-,CASRFRVDEQFF,TGTGCCAGCAGGTTTCGGGTCGATGAGCAGTTCTTC
TRBV11-3,TRBJ2-7,TRBD1,-,CASSHRRDSGAPQYF,TGTGCCAGCAGCCACCGCCGGGACAGTGGCGCCCCTCAGTACTTC
TRBV10-1,TRBJ2-2,-,-,CASSEFRQDGELFF,TGCGCCAGCAGTGAGTTTAGGCAAGACGGGGAGCTGTTTTTT
TRBV19,TRBJ2-1,-,-,CASSIPTYNEQFF,TGTGCCAGTAGTATCCCGACTTACAATGAGCAGTTCTTC
TRBV19,TRBJ1-2,-,-,CASSHLGRRSYGYTF,TGTGCCAGTAGTCACCTGGGACGAAGGAGCTATGGCTACACCTTC
TRBV6-1,TRBJ2-3,TRBD2,-,CASSAGLAGALADTQYF,TGTGCCAGCAGTGCGGGACTAGCGGGCGCTTTGGCAGATACGCAGTATTTT
TRBV28,TRBJ1-1,TRBD1,-,CASSLRGQGVGSEAFF,TGTGCCAGCAGTTTGAGGGGTCAGGGGGTAGGATCTGAAGCTTTCTTT
TRBV5-1,TRBJ2-7,-,-,CASSFQQGNEQYF,TGCGCCAGCAGCTTTCAACAGGGAAACGAGCAGTACTTC
TRBV7-6,TRBJ1-1,-,-,CASSLMSGVGAEAFF,TGTGCCAGCAGCTTAATGTCCGGGGTCGGAGCTGAAGCTTTCTTT
TRBV27,TRBJ2-7,-,-,CASSPGRVVLHEQYF,TGTGCCAGCAGCCCCGGCAGGGTGGTTCTTCACGAGCAGTACTTC
TRBV13,TRBJ2-7,-,-,CASSQQGPTYEQYF,TGTGCCAGCAGCCAACAAGGACCGACATACGAGCAGTACTTC
TRBV6-5,TRBJ2-1,-,-,CASAGLAYNEQFF,TGTGCCAGCGCGGGCCTTGCCTACAATGAGCAGTTCTTC
TRBV28,TRBJ2-5,TRBD2,-,CASSLSPSGGARKTQYF,TGTGCCAGCAGTTTATCCCCCAGCGGGGGGGCTAGAAAGACCCAGTACTTC
TRBV5-6,TRBJ2-2,-,-,CASSLVQAPNTGELFF,TGTGCCAGCAGCTTGGTGCAGGCACCCAACACCGGGGAGCTGTTTTTT
TRBV5-1,TRBJ2-5,-,-,CASSLQGGAQETQYF,TGCGCCAGCAGCTTGCAGGGGGGGGCCCAAGAGACCCAGTACTTC
TRBV19,TRBJ2-2,-,-,CASSIVPGGGAPHAGELFF,TGTGCCAGTAGTATAGTTCCAGGAGGGGGGGCCCCACATGCCGGGGAGCTGTTTTTT
TRBV19,TRBJ1-5,TRBD1,few,CASQGGSRGNQPQHF,TGTGCCAGTCAGGGGGGGTCGAGGGGCAATCAGCCCCAGCATTTT
TRBV5-1,TRBJ2-7,TRBD2,-,CASSLALGEGEQYF,TGCGCCAGCAGCTTGGCCCTCGGGGAGGGCGAGCAGTACTTC
TRBV2,TRBJ1-3,-,-,CASSEQENTIYF,TGTGCCAGCAGTGAACAGGAGAACACCATATATTTT
TRBV25-1,TRBJ2-3,-,-,CASSEGVYLTDTQYF,TGTGCCAGCAGTGAAGGGGTCTACCTCACAGATACGCAGTATTTT
TRBV19,TRBJ2-7,TRBD1,-,CASSEPGQSYEQYF,TGTGCCAGTAGTGAGCCGGGACAGTCTTACGAGCAGTACTTC
TRBV7-9,TRBJ1-6,TRBD1,-,CASSVGTGGLPLHF,TGTGCCAGCAGCGTAGGGACAGGGGGACTACCCCTCCACTTT
TRBV7-7,TRBJ2-5,-,-,CASSPSSETQYF,TGTGCTAGCAGCCCATCCAGTGAGACCCAGTACTTC
TRBV11-3,TRBJ2-2,-,once,CASSPKYANTGELFF,TGTGCCAGCAGCCCCAAGTACGCGAACACCGGGGAGCTGTTTTTT
TRBV5-1,TRBJ2-7,TRBD2,-,CASSLTGGGANEQYF,TGCGCCAGCAGCTTGACCGGCGGGGGGGCTAACGAGCAGTACTTC
TRBV7-2,TRBJ2-5,TRBD2,once,CASSLSGGETQYF,TGTGCCAGCAGCTTAAGCGGGGGGGAGACCCAGTACTTC
TRBV23-1,TRBJ2-5,TRBD1,-,CASSRTNRGGTQYF,TGCGCCAGCAGTAGAACCAACAGGGGTGGGACCCAGTACTTC
TRBV5-4,TRBJ2-2,-,-,CASRWGGPDTGELFF,TGTGCCAGCAGGTGGGGGGGCCCGGACACCGGGGAGCTGTTTTTT
TRBV2,TRBJ2-1,-,-,CASSERRGTYNEQFF,TGTGCCAGCAGTGAAAGGCGGGGAACCTACAATGAGCAGTTCTTC
TRBV7-9,TRBJ1-2,-,-,CASSLVGLTAYGYTF,TGTGCCAGCAGCTTAGTCGGCCTTACTGCTTATGGCTACACCTTC
TRBV5-1,TRBJ2-5,TRBD2,once,CASSRGSSSGEETQYF,TGCGCCAGCAGCCGGGGCTCCTCGAGCGGGGAAGAGACCCAGTACTTC
TRBV5-4,TRBJ2-5,-,-,CASSLVSGGRETQYF,TGTGCCAGCAGCTTGGTCTCGGGGGGCCGGGAGACCCAGTACTTC
TRBV19,TRBJ2-7,TRBD1,-,CASSPGQVYEQYF,TGTGCCAGTAGTCCCGGACAGGTCTACGAGCAGTACTTC
TRBV9,TRBJ2-7,TRBD2,-,CASSETSGRGYEQYF,TGTGCCAGCAGCGAAACTAGCGGGAGGGGCTACGAGCAGTACTTC
TRBV10-3,TRBJ2-3,TRBD2,-,CAIRELARGGGDTQYF,TGTGCCATCAGAGAACTAGCGCGCGGGGGAGGAGATACGCAGTATTTT
TRBV2,TRBJ2-3,TRBD2,-,CASSGTSGSGTDTQYF,TGTGCCAGCAGCGGGACTAGCGGGAGCGGCACAGATACGCAGTATTTT
TRBV6-5,TRBJ1-2,-,-,CASSYSTPWDYGYTF,TGTGCCAGCAGTTACTCGACACCCTGGGACTATGGCTACACCTTC
TRBV6-1,TRBJ2-3,-,-,CASSASPHTDTQYF,TGTGCCAGCAGTGCCTCGCCTCACACAGATACGCAGTATTTT
TRBV6-5,TRBJ1-6,-,large,CASSYSVGDGASPLHF,TGTGCCAGCAGTTATAGTGTAGGGGACGGGGCTTCACCCCTCCACTTT
TRBV5-1,TRBJ2-3,-,once,CASSRDADSGTDTQYF,TGCGCCAGCAGCCGGGATGCGGACTCAGGCACAGATACGCAGTATTTT
TRBV5-5,TRBJ2-7,-,-,CASSLEPGREQYF,TGTGCCAGCAGCTTGGAACCTGGGCGCGAGCAGTACTTC
TRBV29-1,TRBJ2-7,-,-,CSPGVPSVLLGQYF,TGCAGCCCTGGGGTACCCTCGGTCCTGTTGGGGCAGTACTTC
TRBV30,TRBJ1-4,-,once,CAWSVGGPPQDKLFF,TGTGCCTGGAGTGTCGGGGGCCCTCCCCAGGACAAACTGTTTTTT
TRBV15,TRBJ2-5,-,-,CATSGWRSTYQETQYF,TGTGCCACCAGCGGATGGCGGAGTACGTACCAAGAGACCCAGTACTTC
TRBV11-2,TRBJ2-3,-,-,CASTPSFGEIDTQYF,TGTGCCAGCACACCATCCTTTGGGGAGATAGATACGCAGTATTTT
TRBV5-1,TRBJ2-7,TRBD1,-,CASRWDRPPYEQYF,TGCGCCAGCAGGTGGGACAGGCCCCCTTACGAGCAGTACTTC
TRBV5-1,TRBJ1-1,-,-,CASSLTVTTEAFF,TGCGCCAGCAGCCTTACAGTAACCACTGAAGCTTTCTTT
TRBV27,TRBJ2-6,-,once,CASSFLGPGANVLTF,TGTGCCAGCAGTTTTCTGGGCCCTGGGGCCAACGTCCTGACTTTC
TRBV11-2,TRBJ1-6,-,-,CASSLAESSPLHF,TGTGCCAGCAGCTTAGCTGAGAGTTCACCCCTCCACTTT
TRBV5-6,TRBJ1-1,-,once,CASSTLTSGDTEAFF,TGTGCCAGCAGCACTTTGACCTCTGGGGACACTGAAGCTTTCTTT
TRBV2,TRBJ2-6,TRBD1,-,CASSRNPGTGGSGANVLTF,TGTGCCAGCAGCCGGAACCCCGGGACAGGGGGGTCTGGGGCCAACGTCCTGACTTTC